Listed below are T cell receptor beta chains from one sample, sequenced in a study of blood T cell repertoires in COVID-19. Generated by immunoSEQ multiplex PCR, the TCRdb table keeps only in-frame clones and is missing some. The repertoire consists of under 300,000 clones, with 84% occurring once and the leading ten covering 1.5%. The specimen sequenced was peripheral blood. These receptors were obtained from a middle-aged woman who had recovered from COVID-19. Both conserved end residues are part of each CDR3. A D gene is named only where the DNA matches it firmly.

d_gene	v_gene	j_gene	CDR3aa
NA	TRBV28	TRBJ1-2	CASSLEDSSGYTF
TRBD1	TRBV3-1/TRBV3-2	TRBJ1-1	CASSVRGMNTEAFF
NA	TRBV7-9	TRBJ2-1	CASSSGTHPYNEQFF
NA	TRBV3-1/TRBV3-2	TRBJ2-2	CASSRHLASTGELFF
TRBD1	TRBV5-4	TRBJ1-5	CASSLGIPGGLDQPQHF
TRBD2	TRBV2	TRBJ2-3	CASRGLAGALDTQYF
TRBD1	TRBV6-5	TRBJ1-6	CASRRDRGTPLHF
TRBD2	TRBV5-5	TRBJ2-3	CASSSIGTSGGRDTQYF
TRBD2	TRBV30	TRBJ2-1	CAWKLAGGFNEQFF
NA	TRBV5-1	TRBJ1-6	CASSRRSGVDNSPLHF
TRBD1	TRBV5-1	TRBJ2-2	CASSKGQTTGELFF
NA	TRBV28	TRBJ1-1	CASSFSLWQGDTEAFF
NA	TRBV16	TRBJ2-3	CASSPEADTQYF
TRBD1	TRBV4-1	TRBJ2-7	CASSRQQDRGDEQYF
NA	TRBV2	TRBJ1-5	CASSVGAGQPQHF
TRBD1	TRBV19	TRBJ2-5	CASSLKTGEETQYF
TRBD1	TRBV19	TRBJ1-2	CASSIRGQGYGYTF
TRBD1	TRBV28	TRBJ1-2	CASSLSPSRTGGNYGYTF
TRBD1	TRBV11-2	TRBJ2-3	CASGRTGGSTDTQYF
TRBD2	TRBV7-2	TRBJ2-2	CATKRGANTGELFF
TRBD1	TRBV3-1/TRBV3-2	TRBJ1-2	CASSHDRVGYTF
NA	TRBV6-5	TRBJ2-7	CASSYRGTYEQYF
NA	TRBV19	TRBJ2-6	CASSTPTGTVPGANVLTF
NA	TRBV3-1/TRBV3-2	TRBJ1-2	CASSQDGRGHGYTF
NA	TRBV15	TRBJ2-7	CATSRYRVGEQYF
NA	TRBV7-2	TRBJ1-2	CASSPWGGRDYGYTF
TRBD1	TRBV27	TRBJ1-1	CASSSGQGASEAFF
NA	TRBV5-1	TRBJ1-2	CASSLEWELKSYTF
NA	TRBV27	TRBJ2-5	CASSSMQGPQETQYF